Listed here are 18 T cell receptor beta chains from one sample, sequenced in a study of shared clonotypes between healthy human individuals (dated by TCRdb to about 2020). The receptor library was made with the immunoSEQ multiplex PCR assay. The table was pulled from immuneACCESS by TCRdb, which kept in-frame rearrangements only. Such tables lose some clones; where checked, under half of the loss comes from unresolved V genes, and the rest has no known cause. The table for this sample lists about 670,000 clones; more than 70% of them were counted only once. The ten largest clones add up to roughly 1.8% of the sample. The sequenced material came from memory CD4+ T cells sorted from blood. This specimen's cell subset or site label, interpreted: CD45RA-negative fraction. The receptors originated from a woman aged 30 to 39 in good health.

Only a few counts were recorded for this clone. The chain carries TRBV19 and TRBJ2-2; TRBD2 is a possible D gene (5 bases). The CDR3 totals 12 residues. Looked up from germline, CDR1 is LNHDA and CDR2 is SQIVND (reference sequence). V shed 6 bases and J shed 6 bases, with 8 bases lying between them. The CDR3 sequence is CASSEEAGELFF. In DNA, the CDR3 is TGTGCCAGTAGCGAGGAGGCCGGGGAGCTGTTTTTT.

This clone was detected a few times. V usage is TRBV28 and J usage is TRBJ1-2; D is unclear. The CDR3 has 12 residues. CDR1 MDHEN and CDR2 SYDVKM come from the germline V gene. V was shortened by 8 bases and J by 4 bases, with 11 bases between the two germline ends. CDR3 loop: CASAVAGYGYTF. The CDR3 nucleotides read TGTGCCAGCGCCGTTGCGGGCTATGGCTACACCTTC.

The V call is TRBV15, the J call TRBJ1-3, with 8 bases matching TRBD1. Trimming at V came to 5 bases and at J to 8 bases, leaving 11 bases not matched to a gene. The CDR3 is 15 amino acids. The germline V gene encodes CDR1 LNHNV and CDR2 YYDKDF (reference sequence). CDR3 DNA: TGTGCCACCAGCCGTGATCCGGACAGGGTTGACACCATATATTTT. It specifies CATSRDPDRVDTIYF.

CDR3 in DNA: TGTGCCAGCAGCAAAGGCAGGGTCCAAGAGACCCAGTACTTC. Translation: CASSKGRVQETQYF. V gene TRBV7-2 combines with J gene TRBJ2-5; possible D gene TRBD1, 5 bases. This CDR3 spans 14 amino acids. Germline CDR1 SGHTA, CDR2 FQGNSA. V was clipped by 5 bases and J by 1 base, with 11 bases between them.

This clone appeared many times. The V gene is TRBV10-1, the J gene TRBJ2-2; D is possibly TRBD2 (6 bases). Trimming took off 4 bases at V and 4 bases at J, with 13 bases between the two ends. This CDR3 contains 15 residues. The germline gives CDR1 WNHNN, CDR2 SYGVQD (reference sequence). The CDR3 sequence is CASSGDGGVTGELFF. The CDR3 DNA follows: TGCGCCAGCAGTGGGGATGGAGGGGTCACCGGGGAGCTGTTTTTT.

V is TRBV5-4 and J is TRBJ1-1; D is possibly TRBD1 (5 bases). This CDR3 spans 12 amino acids. Per germline, CDR1 SGHNT and CDR2 YYREEE (reference sequence). Trimming took off 5 bases at V and 0 bases at J, with 5 bases between the two ends. The CDR3 is CASRGLNTEAFF. CDR3 bases: TGTGCCAGCAGGGGGCTGAACACTGAAGCTTTCTTT.

The chain uses TRBV19 and TRBJ2-5, with D possibly called TRBD1 or TRBD2 (5 bases each). CDR1 and CDR2 from the germline V gene are LNHDA and SQIVND (reference sequence). Trimming removed 2 bases from V and 5 bases from J, with 15 bases in between. This CDR3 is 15 amino acids long. CDR3 bases: TGTGCCAGTAGTATACCCGGGACCTTAAAGGAGACCCAGTACTTC. Amino acid sequence: CASSIPGTLKETQYF.

This clone came up once. In the same sample, other DNA sequences code for this CDR3. The chain combines TRBV5-1 with TRBJ1-1; no clear D. CDR1 is SGHRS, CDR2 YFSETQ, per germline. The CDR3 has 12 amino acids. Trimming pared 2 bases from V and 3 bases from J, leaving 5 bases between. Here the CDR3 reads CASSFGDTEAFF. DNA of the CDR3: TGCGCCAGCAGCTTTGGGGACACTGAAGCTTTCTTT.

V is TRBV28 and J is TRBJ1-4, with D possibly TRBD1 on 5 matching bases. Looked up from germline, CDR1 is MDHEN and CDR2 is SYDVKM. V lost 1 base and J lost 8, with 11 bases in between. CDR3 length: 14 amino acids. The CDR3 reads CASSLSGANEKLFF. CDR3 sequence (DNA): TGTGCCAGCAGTTTATCCGGGGCAAACGAAAAACTGTTTTTT.

V usage is TRBV28 and J usage is TRBJ2-5; 7 positions match TRBD1. V shed 7 bases and J 4 bases; nucleotides not matched to a gene: 12. Germline V CDR1 and CDR2: MDHEN, SYDVKM. The CDR3 length is 15 residues. In nucleotides, the CDR3 is TGTGCCAGCAAACCCCCCGAGGGGGCCGGAGAGACCCAGTACTTC. Residues: CASKPPEGAGETQYF.

This clone has a handful of counts. V usage is TRBV7-2 and J usage is TRBJ1-1; a weak D match, TRBD1 (6 bases). The CDR3 covers 13 residues. Germline loops: CDR1 SGHTA, CDR2 FQGNSA. Trimming took 5 bases from V and 6 from J, leaving 13 bases between them. The CDR3 protein is CASSRRTDAEAFF. CDR3 nucleotides: TGTGCCAGCAGCCGACGGACAGATGCTGAAGCTTTCTTT. The whole variable domain, remainder taken from reference TRBV7-2 and TRBJ1-1, is GAGVSQSPSNKVTEKGKDVELRCDPISGHTALYWYRQSLGQGLEFLIYFQGNSAPDKSGLPSDRFSAERTGGSVSTLTIQRTQQEDSAVYLCASSRRTDAEAFFGQGTRLTVV.

V is TRBV29-1 and J is TRBJ2-7, with 8 bases lining up with TRBD1. The J segment lost 3 bases and the V segment lost 6 bases, leaving 4 bases of the junction unmatched. This CDR3 has 12 residues. Germline CDR1 and CDR2: SQVTM and ANQGSEA. Written as DNA, the CDR3 is TGCAGCGTGACGGGACAGGACTACGAGCAGTACTTC. Translated: CSVTGQDYEQYF.

This clone has more than one count but fewer than ten. The chain employs TRBV7-6 and TRBJ2-1; D is perhaps TRBD1 (6 bases). Between the trimmed V and J ends, which lost 5 bases and 8 bases, there was a span of 10 bases. CDR1 is SGHVS and CDR2 is FNYEAQ in the germline V gene. The CDR3 sequence is 12 residues long. CDR3 bases: TGTGCCAGCAGCCCCAGGGGTCATGAGCAGTTCTTC. Protein sequence: CASSPRGHEQFF. The full variable domain, completed using reference TRBV7-6 and TRBJ2-1, is GAGVSQSPRYKVTKRGQDVALRCDPISGHVSLYWYRQALGQGPEFLTYFNYEAQQDKSGLPNDRFSAERPEGSISTLTIQRTEQRDSAMYRCASSPRGHEQFFGPGTRLTVL.

This rearrangement joins TRBV5-5 to TRBJ2-1; unclear D gene. Germline V gene lookup returns CDR1 SGHKS and CDR2 YYEKEE (reference sequence). This CDR3 has 13 residues. Between the trimmed V and J ends, which lost 1 base and 6 bases, there was a span of 8 bases. CDR3 coding DNA: TGTGCCAGCAGCTTGCGCCCTAGCAATGAGCAGTTCTTC. Translation gives CASSLRPSNEQFF.

CDR3 sequence reads: CASSFGLNTEAFF. CDR3 in DNA: TGTGCCAGCAGCTTCGGGTTGAACACTGAAGCTTTCTTT. The chain has TRBV7-8 and TRBJ1-1; D is unresolved. The CDR3 consists of 13 residues. Germline loops: CDR1 SGHVS, CDR2 FQNEAQ. V lost 3 bases and J lost 0, with 5 bases in between. Together with reference TRBV7-8 and TRBJ1-1, the CDR3 gives the full variable domain: GAGVSQSPRYKVAKRGQDVALRCDPISGHVSLFWYQQALGQGPEFLTYFQNEAQLDKSGLPSDRFFAERPEGSVSTLKIQRTQQEDSAVYLCASSFGLNTEAFFGQGTRLTVV.

Of note for this clone: Other nucleotide sequences from this sample produce the same CDR3. The chain has TRBV15 and TRBJ2-5; perhaps TRBD1 as D (5 bases). The length of the CDR3 is 14 residues. V shed 2 bases and J shed 1 base, with 8 bases lying between them. The germline gives CDR1 LNHNV, CDR2 YYDKDF (reference sequence). The CDR3 DNA sequence: TGTGCCACCAGCAGAAGAACAGGCCAAGAGACCCAGTACTTC. Its translation: CATSRRTGQETQYF. Based on the CDR3 plus reference TRBV15 and TRBJ2-5, the full variable domain is DAMVIQNPRYQVTQFGKPVTLSCSQTLNHNVMYWYQQKSSQAPKLLFHYYDKDFNNEADTPDNFQSRRPNTSFCFLDIRSPGLGDTAMYLCATSRRTGQETQYFGPGTRLLVL.

The gene calls are TRBV7-8 and TRBJ2-7, with 8 bases identical to TRBD2. V was clipped by 1 base and J by 6 bases; unmatched bases: 8. The CDR3 is 15 amino acids. Germline V gene sequence: CDR1 SGHVS, CDR2 FQNEAQ. The CDR3 loop reads CASSLVGSGASEQYF. The CDR3 nucleotides read TGTGCCAGCAGCTTAGTGGGTAGCGGGGCATCCGAGCAGTACTTC.

This clone was seen just once. The gene calls are TRBV19 and TRBJ2-1; either TRBD1 or TRBD2 may fit D (5 bases each). V was clipped by 5 bases and J by 5 bases, with 13 bases between them. Germline V CDR1 and CDR2: LNHDA, SQIVND (reference sequence). This CDR3 comprises 14 residues. In nucleotides, the CDR3 is TGTGCCAGTAGTCCGGGACGCTGGAACAATGAGCAGTTCTTC. Protein: CASSPGRWNNEQFF. Full variable domain (rest looked up from reference TRBV19 and TRBJ2-1): DGGITQSPKYLFRKEGQNVTLSCEQNLNHDAMYWYRQDPGQGLRLIYYSQIVNDFQKGDIAEGYSVSREKKESFPLTVTSAQKNPTAFYLCASSPGRWNNEQFFGPGTRLTVL.